A single sample gave rise to the 9 T cell receptor beta chains below, sequenced in a study of T cell responses to AZD1222 COVID-19 vaccine. The data were produced by immunoSEQ multiplex PCR, yet TCRdb's version contains in-frame clones alone and is incomplete. The table records roughly 120,000 clones, roughly 85% of them present only once. This specimen consisted of peripheral blood, obtained on day 0 of MenACWY control vaccination. Source of these receptors: an adult in good health.

The chain has TRBV4-2 and TRBJ1-1; D remains ambiguous. Germline V lookup: CDR1 LGHNA, CDR2 YNFKEQ. With 0 bases removed from V and 1 base from J, the gap between germline ends came to 6 bases. The CDR3 extends over 14 amino acids. The CDR3 nucleotides are TGTGCCAGCAGCCAAGAACTGTGGAACACTGAAGCTTTCTTT. This encodes CASSQELWNTEAFF.

V usage is TRBV5-1 and J usage is TRBJ2-1; D perhaps matches TRBD2 (6 bases). Between the trimmed V and J ends, which lost 2 bases and 10 bases, there was a span of 10 bases. Germline V gene lookup returns CDR1 SGHRS and CDR2 YFSETQ. The CDR3 totals 12 residues. The DNA for the CDR3 is TGCGCCAGCAGCTTCGGAGGGAGAGAGCAGTTCTTC. This gives the protein CASSFGGREQFF.

The J gene is TRBJ1-1, the V gene TRBV5-5; D gene unclear. Germline values: CDR1 SGHKS, CDR2 YYEKEE (reference sequence). Trimming cost V 7 bases and J 0 bases, with 16 bases left between them. The CDR3 has 15 residues. The CDR3 reads CASGPGGPMNTEAFF. In DNA, the CDR3 is TGTGCCAGCGGCCCCGGCGGACCCATGAACACTGAAGCTTTCTTT.

This clone was recorded only once. J is TRBJ1-2 and V is TRBV7-2; no firm D call. The CDR3 loop spans 13 amino acids. Germline-derived CDR1 and CDR2 are SGHTA and FQGNSA. V gave up 5 bases and J gave up 5 bases, with 12 bases separating them. CDR3: CASSDHRKYGYTF. In nucleotides, the CDR3 is TGTGCCAGCAGCGACCACAGAAAATATGGCTACACCTTC.

In its sample, this clone was seen once. The chain links TRBV15 to TRBJ2-7; 8 bases are a match to TRBD2. The ends lost 5 bases at V and 2 bases at J; junction bases unmatched: 5. Germline CDR1 and CDR2: LNHNV and YYDKDF (reference sequence). This CDR3 region has 14 residues. The CDR3 DNA follows: TGTGCCACCAGCGGACTAGCAGCACCCTACGAGCAGTACTTC. Translation gives CATSGLAAPYEQYF.

The rearrangement links TRBV4-1 to TRBJ2-7; no clear D. The CDR3 covers 14 residues. Per the germline V gene, CDR1 is MGHRA and CDR2 is YSYEKL. Between the trimmed V and J ends, which lost 4 bases and 5 bases, there was a span of 15 bases. The CDR3 sequence is CASSRRGAAHEQYF. CDR3 in DNA: TGCGCCAGCAGCCGGAGAGGAGCCGCCCACGAGCAGTACTTC.

This chain links TRBV5-6 with TRBJ1-2; 9 bases map to TRBD1. Germline V gene data show CDR1 as SGHDT and CDR2 as YYEEEE. J was trimmed by 6 bases and V by 6 bases; bases with no gene match: 3. The CDR3 runs 12 residues. CDR3 nucleotides: TGTGCCAGCACGAGGACAGGGGATGGCTACACCTTC. Translation: CASTRTGDGYTF.

The chain has TRBV6-5 and TRBJ1-2, with D tentatively TRBD1 (5 bases). Per germline, CDR1 MNHEY and CDR2 SVGAGI. The CDR3 contains 14 residues. Trimming removed 7 bases from V and 7 bases from J, with 19 bases in between. The CDR3 region is CASKELPGPSGYTF. In DNA, the CDR3 is TGTGCCAGCAAGGAACTCCCGGGACCCAGTGGCTACACCTTC.

In this sample, this clone turned up once. This chain uses TRBV5-5 with TRBJ1-2; 7 bases agree with TRBD1. V shed 5 bases, J shed 7 bases, and the junction held 14 bases outside the gene matches. Germline-derived CDR1 and CDR2 are SGHKS and YYEKEE (reference sequence). This CDR3 is 15 amino acids long. CDR3 in amino acids: CASSSSGTELIGYTF. The CDR3, as DNA: TGTGCCAGCAGTTCATCCGGGACAGAACTTATTGGCTACACCTTC.